One and the same sample provided the 26 T cell receptor beta chains below, sequenced in a study of kidney transplant recipient with SARS-CoV-2 infection. MiXCR, run by TCRdb on the reads, gives a single entry per CDR3 protein. The table shows approximately 250,000 distinct CDR3 sequences, with under 30% occurring only once. The material was a blood sample, obtained at baseline and between days 110 and 120 from a kidney transplant recipient. These receptor sequences come from a male patient aged 25 to 39 who had COVID-19 and was a kidney transplant recipient. Some T cells could come from the graft donor.

As regards this clonotype: A much larger clone lies a single base off, so this may be a read error. The CDR3 protein is CASSSLLHEGKTYGYTF. CDR3 nucleotide sequence: TGTGCCAGCAGCTCTCTACTTCACGAGGGAAAGACCTATGGCTACACCTTC. The chain is built from TRBV7-1 and TRBJ1-2; the D is unclear. TRBV7-1 is reported as an ORF; its role is uncertain. V was pared by 3 bases and J by 4 bases, with 21 bases between. The CDR3 contains 17 residues.

About this clonotype itself: A much larger clone is a single base away; this may be a read error. CDR3 residues: CASGPSAPISIRTEAFF. In nucleotides, the CDR3 is TGTGCCAGCGGCCCCTCCGCTCCCATTTCAATTCGCACTGAAGCTTTCTTT. J is TRBJ1-1 and V is TRBV3-1; no clear D gene. Trimming pared 8 bases from V and 4 bases from J, leaving 26 bases between. Germline V gives CDR1 LGHDT, CDR2 YNNKEL (reference sequence). The length of the CDR3 is 17 residues.

This chain's CDR3 is CASSWVGKAGKTYGYTF. The CDR3 DNA sequence: TGTGCCAGCAGCTGGGTAGGTAAGGCTGGAAAGACCTATGGCTACACCTTC. The V call is TRBV11-1, the J call TRBJ1-2, with no clear D. The CDR3 runs to 17 residues. In germline, CDR1 is SGHAT, CDR2 FQDESV (reference sequence). V lost 4 bases to trimming and J lost 4 bases, with 22 bases between them.

Comments on this clonotype: A much larger clone lies one base from this, so it may be a read error. The gene calls are TRBV2 and TRBJ2-7; no definite D call. Trimming shortened V by 8 bases and J by 4 bases, and 15 bases separated the two germline ends. From germline, CDR1 is SNHLY and CDR2 FYNNEI. The CDR3 extends over 13 amino acids. CDR3: CASAPGRAYEQYF. DNA of the CDR3: TGTGCCAGCGCCCCTGGAAGGGCTTACGAGCAGTACTTC.

Notes on this clonotype: A much larger clone differs from this one at a single base, so this may be a read error. J is TRBJ1-5 and V is TRBV5-1; weak D call: TRBD2 (5 bases). Matching the DNA end better, TRBJ2-3 makes the J call doubtful. CDR1 SGHRS and CDR2 YFSETQ come from the germline V gene. The CDR3 is 15 amino acids. CDR3 in amino acids: CASSLGGLPESPQYF. CDR3 sequence (DNA): TGCGCCAGCAGCTTGGGAGGGCTGCCCGAGTCTCCCCAGTATTTT.

On this clonotype: An end of the junction differs from the germline gene, which may be a read error. The J gene is TRBJ2-3, the V gene TRBV7-9, with D tentatively TRBD1 (6 bases). There are 16 residues in the CDR3. Per germline, CDR1 SEHNR and CDR2 FQNEAQ (reference sequence). The CDR3 region has the DNA TGTGCCGGCAGCTTAGTCACGGGACATAGCACAGGTACGCAGTATTTT. It is translated as CAGSLVTGHSTGTQYF.

Notes on this clonotype: A much bigger clone sits one base away, suggesting this may be a read error. The rearrangement links TRBV7-3 to TRBJ2-7, with 7 bases identical to TRBD1. Losses at the gene ends were 5 bases for V and 5 bases for J; bases not matched to a gene: 6. This CDR3 spans 13 amino acids. Germline CDR1 reads SGHTA; CDR2 reads FQGTGA. The CDR3: CASSPQGRHEQYF. The CDR3 nucleotides read TGTGCCAGCAGCCCACAGGGGCGCCACGAGCAGTACTTC. The full variable domain, completed using reference TRBV7-3 and TRBJ2-7, is GAGVSQTPSNKVTEKGKYVELRCDPISGHTALYWYRQSLGQGPEFLIYFQGTGAADDSGLPNDRFFAVRPEGSVSTLKIQRTERGDSAVYLCASSPQGRHEQYFGPGTRLTVT.

Concerning this clonotype: This clone may be a read error of a much larger clone one base away. J is TRBJ1-3 and V is TRBV15, with D uncertain. The germline gives CDR1 LNHNV, CDR2 YYDKDF (reference sequence). V was clipped by 3 bases and J by 0 bases, with 15 bases between them. CDR3 length: 17 amino acids. Here the CDR3 reads CATSSQDLAFSGNTIYF. The CDR3 DNA reads as TGTGCCACCAGCAGCCAGGATCTAGCCTTCTCTGGAAACACCATATATTTT.

Remarks on this clonotype: A read error may be the cause here, since a much bigger clone is one base away. This chain links TRBV20-1 with TRBJ2-4; 15 bases line up with TRBD2. There are 21 residues in the CDR3. CDR1 and CDR2 from the germline V gene are DFQATT and SNEGSKA (reference sequence). The V segment lost 2 bases and the J segment 14 bases; nucleotides outside the gene matches: 28. This CDR3 is CSARRWSPGLAGGPGSYEKYF. The CDR3 nucleotides are TGCAGTGCTAGACGTTGGAGTCCCGGACTAGCGGGAGGGCCAGGATCCTACGAGAAGTACTTC.

This clonotype was detected ten times or more. The gene calls are TRBV3-2 and TRBJ2-2. TRBV3-2 is classified as a pseudogene. This CDR3 has 13 amino acids. The CDR3 here is CASSQDFAGELFF. The CDR3 DNA follows: TGTGCCAGCAGCCAAGATTTCGCCGGGGAGCTGTTTTTT.

This clonotype appeared many times. This chain joins TRBV5-4 and TRBJ1-2; the D is unclear. The ends were cut back, 7 bases at V and 4 bases at J, with 23 bases in the middle. CDR3 length: 16 amino acids. Germline assignment: CDR1 SGHNT and CDR2 YYREEE (reference sequence). The CDR3 DNA is TGTGCCAGCGTCGAGCCCGTACCAGGAAAGACCTATGGCTACACCTTC. Its translation: CASVEPVPGKTYGYTF.

The sample holds many counts of this clonotype. The chain has TRBV30 and TRBJ1-5; TRBD1 aligns across 7 bases. The CDR3 has 16 amino acids. CDR1 and CDR2 from the germline V gene are GTSNPN and SVGIG (reference sequence). Unmatched junction bases numbered 11, after V lost 3 bases and J lost 3 bases. In DNA form, the CDR3 reads TGTGCCTGGAGAGAGTCCCGACAGGGTTTCAATCAGCCCCAGCATTTT. Translated: CAWRESRQGFNQPQHF. Variable domain in full (rest from reference TRBV30 and TRBJ1-5): SQTIHQWPATLVQPVGSPLSLECTVEGTSNPNLYWYRQAAGRGLQLLFYSVGIGQISSEVPQNLSASRPQDRQFILSSKKLLLSDSGFYLCAWRESRQGFNQPQHFGDGTRLSIL.

This clonotype was detected ten times or more. The chain employs TRBV7-3 and TRBJ2-7; TRBD1 aligns across 11 bases. The J segment lost 5 bases and the V segment lost 1 base, leaving 4 bases of the junction unmatched. CDR1 SGHTA and CDR2 FQGTGA come from the germline V gene. The CDR3 is 15 residues long. CDR3 DNA: TGTGCCAGCAGCTTAATGGGGACAGGGGGTGACGAGCAGTACTTC. Translated, it gives CASSLMGTGGDEQYF. The whole variable domain, remainder taken from reference TRBV7-3 and TRBJ2-7, is GAGVSQTPSNKVTEKGKYVELRCDPISGHTALYWYRQSLGQGPEFLIYFQGTGAADDSGLPNDRFFAVRPEGSVSTLKIQRTERGDSAVYLCASSLMGTGGDEQYFGPGTRLTVT.

Turning to this clonotype: A read error is possible here, since a much larger clone lies one base away. This chain joins TRBV11-3 and TRBJ1-1; D gene unclear. Trimming cost V 1 base and J 1 base, with 10 bases left between them. The CDR3 has 15 residues. Germline CDR1 reads SGHNT; CDR2 reads YENEEA. In nucleotides, the CDR3 is TGTGCCAGCAGCTTAGTAAATTCAAGGAACACTGAAGCTTTCTTT. As protein: CASSLVNSRNTEAFF.

In regard to this clonotype: With a much larger clone just one base away, this may be a read error. V usage is TRBV7-2 and J usage is TRBJ1-1; the match to TRBD1 covers 7 bases. The germline CDR1 and CDR2 sequences are SGHTA and FQGNSA. This CDR3 comprises 14 residues. CDR3 amino acids: CDSSLEYRGTEAFF. In DNA, the CDR3 is TGTGACAGCAGCTTAGAATACAGGGGAACTGAAGCTTTCTTT.

This clonotype was detected ten times or more. The chain employs TRBV5-4 and TRBJ2-7; D gene ambiguous. CDR3 length: 15 amino acids. The V end lost 4 bases, the J end lost 5 bases, and 19 bases lay between the germline ends. Germline V gene sequence: CDR1 SGHNT, CDR2 YYREEE (reference sequence). The DNA of the CDR3 is TGTGCCAGCAGCGCGAGTAGGTATAACACCAACGAGCAGTACTTC. Translated: CASSASRYNTNEQYF.

This clonotype was picked up many times. The CDR3 sequence is CASILSVSRKTYGYTF. The CDR3 nucleotides read TGTGCCAGCATCCTGTCTGTCTCGCGAAAGACCTATGGCTACACCTTC. The gene calls are TRBV5-5 and TRBJ1-2; D gene unclear. The germline V gene encodes CDR1 SGHKS and CDR2 YYEKEE (reference sequence). The CDR3 runs to 16 residues. V lost 6 bases and J lost 4, with 22 bases in between. The complete variable domain, with remaining parts taken from reference TRBV5-5 and TRBJ1-2, reads DAGVTQSPTHLIKTRGQQVTLRCSPISGHKSVSWYQQVLGQGPQFIFQYYEKEERGRGNFPDRFSARQFPNYSSELNVNALLLGDSALYLCASILSVSRKTYGYTFGSGTRLTVV.

This clonotype occurred many times. The chain employs TRBV4-1 and TRBJ2-7, with a possible D match to TRBD1 (5 bases). CDR1 and CDR2 from the germline V gene are MGHRA and YSYEKL. V dropped 0 bases and J dropped 5 bases, with 17 bases sitting between them. CDR3 size: 16 residues. The CDR3 spells CASSQDPRARVHEQYF. The CDR3, as DNA: TGCGCCAGCAGCCAAGATCCCAGGGCCCGGGTTCACGAGCAGTACTTC.

About this clonotype: A much larger clone sits a single nucleotide away, making a read error possible. The CDR3 loop is CASSGLLGNTEAFF. The CDR3 bases are TGTGCCAGCAGCGGGCTCTTGGGGAACACTGAAGCTTTCTTT. The chain couples TRBV28 to TRBJ1-1; D uncertain. The CDR3 consists of 14 residues. Germline V gives CDR1 MDHEN, CDR2 SYDVKM. With 6 bases removed from V and 1 base from J, the gap between germline ends came to 12 bases.

At least ten counts were recorded for this clonotype. This chain connects TRBV7-8 to TRBJ1-2; D is uncertain. The V and J ends lost 5 bases and 4 bases respectively, with 23 bases between them. Germline V gene lookup returns CDR1 SGHVS and CDR2 FQNEAQ. The CDR3 has 17 amino acids. CDR3: CASSSVMFTRKTYGYTF. DNA for the CDR3: TGTGCCAGCAGCAGTGTCATGTTTACCCGAAAGACCTATGGCTACACCTTC.

The rearrangement joins TRBV5-4 to TRBJ1-2; D not certain. Germline V lookup: CDR1 SGHNT, CDR2 YYREEE (reference sequence). Between the trimmed V and J ends, which lost 0 bases and 3 bases, there was a span of 12 bases. The CDR3 has 15 amino acids. CDR3 region: CASSLGVATDYGYTF. As DNA, the CDR3 is TGTGCCAGCAGCTTGGGGGTGGCCACGGACTATGGCTACACCTTC.

As regards this clonotype: Possible read error: a much larger clone is one base away. CDR3 residues: CVTSDGGVYGYTF. Written as DNA, the CDR3 is TGTGTCACCAGTGATGGCGGGGTCTATGGCTACACCTTC. The chain carries TRBV24-1 and TRBJ1-2, with D uncertain. Germline CDR1 is KGHDR and CDR2 is SFDVKD. This CDR3 has 13 amino acids.

This clonotype was observed at least ten times. The chain couples TRBV29-1 to TRBJ2-7; D may be TRBD1 or TRBD2 (5 bases each). This CDR3 comprises 14 residues. CDR1 and CDR2 from the germline V gene are SQVTM and ANQGSEA. V was cut by 5 bases and J by 12 bases, with 26 bases left in between. CDR3 nucleotides: TGCAGCGTTCAACAACTCCTCCCGGGGACGGGCTTGTACTTC. Translating gives CSVQQLLPGTGLYF.

In its sample, this clonotype was seen many times. In this CDR3 the conserved last residue, phenylalanine or tryptophan, is missing, so a read error is likely. This chain links TRBV24-1 with TRBJ1-2; D is ambiguous. The CDR3 is 17 amino acids. V dropped 6 bases and J dropped 4 bases, with 23 bases sitting between them. Germline CDR1 reads KGHDR; CDR2 reads SFDVKD. CDR3 sequence: CATSYRCSTRKTYGYTL. The CDR3 bases are TGTGCCACCAGTTACCGGTGTAGTACCAGAAAGACCTATGGCTACACCCTC.

This clonotype was detected many times. Without the conserved terminal phenylalanine or tryptophan, this CDR3 likely stems from a read error. The DNA is omitted, as the CDR3 cannot be located on it reliably, and the CDR3 follows TCRdb's listing. This chain connects TRBV21-1 to TRBJ2-7. TRBV21-1 is classified as a pseudogene. Inclusive of both ends, the CDR3 amounts to 16 amino acids. CDR3 residues: CASRFCVATRVRRAVL.

This clonotype was counted many times. The chain recombines TRBV6-5 with TRBJ2-1; 8 bases line up with TRBD2. The germline CDR1 and CDR2 sequences are MNHEY and SVGAGI. The CDR3 spans 16 residues. The junction had 7 bases not matched to a gene; V was cut back by 1 base and J by 5 bases. The CDR3 nucleotides read TGTGCCAGCAGTTACTACCGGGAGGGCCGGAACAATGAGCAGTTCTTC. It translates to CASSYYREGRNNEQFF.